This is a list of T cell receptor beta chains from one sample in a study of Ad26.COV2.S vaccination and SARS-CoV-2 variants. Produced via immunoSEQ multiplex PCR; TCRdb's table is partial and in-frame only. The sample records under 150,000 clones, 86% being singletons. Specimen: peripheral blood, collected after recovery from COVID-19. The receptors come from a human donor who had recovered from COVID-19. The conserved cysteine and the conserved F or W are not part of the CDR3 here. The order of the fields is V gene, clone size, J gene, CDR3 protein. Clone size is given for some rows only: seen once, a few or many times, or a class if the clone is expanded.

v_call: TRBV19; clone_size: NA; j_call: TRBJ1-5; cdr3_aa: ASSMTFNQPQH
v_call: TRBV28; clone_size: NA; j_call: TRBJ1-2; cdr3_aa: ASSLWTGGRGYT
v_call: TRBV19; clone_size: NA; j_call: TRBJ1-1; cdr3_aa: ASSPQWTEGAEAF
v_call: TRBV6-5; clone_size: NA; j_call: TRBJ1-5; cdr3_aa: ASSYRGEQPQH
v_call: TRBV20-1; clone_size: NA; j_call: TRBJ1-1; cdr3_aa: SASLPLTGRTEAF
v_call: TRBV7-2; clone_size: NA; j_call: TRBJ2-5; cdr3_aa: ASRRGAGETQY
v_call: TRBV5-8; clone_size: NA; j_call: TRBJ2-7; cdr3_aa: ASSTGQDEVYEQY
v_call: TRBV2; clone_size: NA; j_call: TRBJ1-1; cdr3_aa: AIEDRGALNTEAF
v_call: TRBV18; clone_size: NA; j_call: TRBJ2-7; cdr3_aa: ASSQAGGPWYEQY
v_call: TRBV28; clone_size: NA; j_call: TRBJ1-2; cdr3_aa: ASSFFGDYGYT
v_call: TRBV24-1; clone_size: once; j_call: TRBJ2-2; cdr3_aa: ATSDSLDPTGELF
v_call: TRBV24-1; clone_size: NA; j_call: TRBJ2-5; cdr3_aa: ATSDRPTETQY
v_call: TRBV12-3/TRBV12-4; clone_size: NA; j_call: TRBJ1-4; cdr3_aa: ASSASIEKLF
v_call: TRBV3-1/TRBV3-2; clone_size: NA; j_call: TRBJ1-5; cdr3_aa: ASSLTGSNQPQH